The rows below give T cell receptor beta chains drawn from one sample of a study of regulatory T cells in long-lasting Graves disease. A single record per CDR3 protein comes from TCRdb applying MiXCR to the multiplex PCR reads. The sample yields a few hundred thousand distinct CDR3 sequences, around 18% seen once. The sample was also reused in another study, on T cells in Graves' hyperthyroidism and ophthalmopathy.

The sequenced sample was peripheral blood mononuclear cells (PBMCs), obtained at new diagnosis, from a patient treated with antithyroid drugs. All receptors come from a woman between 25 and 40 years old with Graves disease. Both conserved end residues are part of each CDR3. D genes are given only for firm matches. Not all rows give a size; the values are once, few, many and, for expanded clones, a class.

v_gene: TRBV3-1; len: 16; abundance: NA; j_gene: TRBJ2-5; d_gene: TRBD1; CDR3aa: CASSSSYGTGAETQYF; CDR3nt: TGTGCCAGCAGCAGTTCGTACGGGACAGGGGCCGAGACCCAGTACTTC
v_gene: TRBV7-2; len: 14; abundance: many; j_gene: TRBJ2-2; d_gene: NA; CDR3aa: CASSLVVLTGELFF; CDR3nt: TGTGCCAGCAGCTTAGTAGTTCTCACCGGGGAGCTGTTTTTT
v_gene: TRBV14; len: 14; abundance: many; j_gene: TRBJ2-6; d_gene: NA; CDR3aa: CASSQVGGANVLTF; CDR3nt: TGTGCCAGCAGCCAAGTAGGTGGGGCCAACGTCCTGACTTTC
v_gene: TRBV9; len: 16; abundance: NA; j_gene: TRBJ1-1; d_gene: NA; CDR3aa: CASSALEGRANTEAFF; CDR3nt: TGTGCCAGCAGCGCATTGGAGGGACGGGCGAACACTGAAGCTTTCTTT
v_gene: TRBV6-1; len: 16; abundance: once; j_gene: TRBJ2-3; d_gene: TRBD2; CDR3aa: CASTGLAGGSTDTQYF; CDR3nt: TGTGCCAGCACTGGGCTAGCGGGGGGTAGCACAGATACGCAGTATTTT
v_gene: TRBV24-1; len: 17; abundance: NA; j_gene: TRBJ2-2; d_gene: NA; CDR3aa: CATSSGVDSLNTGELFF; CDR3nt: TGTGCCACCAGTTCGGGGGTCGACAGCCTGAACACCGGGGAGCTGTTTTTT
v_gene: TRBV5-1; len: 15; abundance: many; j_gene: TRBJ2-3; d_gene: TRBD2; CDR3aa: CATTDLAGGTDTQYF; CDR3nt: TGCGCCACCACGGACCTAGCGGGGGGCACAGATACGCAGTATTTT
v_gene: TRBV12-3/TRBV12-4; len: 14; abundance: NA; j_gene: TRBJ1-2; d_gene: NA; CDR3aa: CASSAQSGDYGYTF; CDR3nt: TGTGCCAGCAGCGCACAGAGCGGGGATTATGGCTACACCTTC
v_gene: TRBV6-1; len: 14; abundance: many; j_gene: TRBJ1-1; d_gene: NA; CDR3aa: CASRSSELNTEAFF; CDR3nt: TGTGCCAGCAGAAGCAGCGAGCTGAACACTGAAGCTTTCTTT
v_gene: TRBV20-1; len: 14; abundance: many; j_gene: TRBJ1-1; d_gene: NA; CDR3aa: CSARDRGGGTEAFF; CDR3nt: TGCAGTGCTAGAGATAGGGGGGGGGGCACTGAAGCTTTCTTT